The 20 T cell receptor beta chains presented below share a single source sample, sequenced in a study of shared clonotypes between healthy human individuals. Naive CD8 isolation took CD45RO-negative cells positively selected for CCR7 and excluded terminally differentiated effector memory CD45RA+ cells. The repertoire was sequenced with immunoSEQ multiplex PCR; TCRdb's copy has only in-frame clones and lacks some. The sample lists about 2.1 million clones; over 85% were seen once. Sequencing was performed on naive CD8+ T cells from PBMCs. These receptor sequences come from a young man in good health. Some clones in this sample may be carry-over from other donors' samples.

The rearrangement uses TRBV6-1 and TRBJ2-3; D may match TRBD1 or TRBD2 (6 bases each). V lost 2 bases to trimming and J lost 4 bases, with 16 bases between them. Germline V lookup: CDR1 MNHNS, CDR2 SASEGT. The CDR3 covers 16 residues. CDR3 sequence (DNA): TGTGCCAGCAGTGAATGGGGGGCGCAAATATCAGATACGCAGTATTTT. Its translation: CASSEWGAQISDTQYF.

This clone was observed a few times. This chain connects TRBV7-9 to TRBJ1-1; D not resolved. The CDR3 has 16 amino acids. CDR1 and CDR2 (germline): SEHNR, FQNEAQ (reference sequence). Trimming removed 5 bases at V and 0 bases at J, with 16 bases between. The CDR3 DNA follows: TGTGCCAGCAGCCCAGGAGGGCGGCCTATGAACACTGAAGCTTTCTTT. Its protein product is CASSPGGRPMNTEAFF.

J is TRBJ2-7 and V is TRBV7-9, with D possibly being TRBD1 (6 bases). This CDR3 contains 15 residues. Germline lookup yields CDR1 SEHNR and CDR2 FQNEAQ (reference sequence). V dropped 5 bases and J dropped 3 bases, with 17 bases sitting between them. CDR3 region: CASSAQDRDDYEQYF. Here the CDR3 DNA reads TGTGCCAGCAGCGCCCAGGACAGAGACGACTACGAGCAGTACTTC. Looking up the rest from reference TRBV7-9 and TRBJ2-7 gives the full variable domain: DTGVSQNPRHKITKRGQNVTFRCDPISEHNRLYWYRQTLGQGPEFLTYFQNEAQLEKSRLLSDRFSAERPKGSFSTLEIQRTEQGDSAMYLCASSAQDRDDYEQYFGPGTRLTVT.

The chain has TRBV11-1 and TRBJ2-1, with 10 bases that match TRBD1. There are 15 residues in the CDR3. V gave up 5 bases and J gave up 8 bases; unmatched junction bases: 9. CDR1 and CDR2 (germline): SGHAT, FQDESV (reference sequence). In nucleotides, the CDR3 is TGTGCCAGCAGCGCTGACAGGGGGCGCGTCTATGAGCAGTTCTTC. Translation: CASSADRGRVYEQFF.

The chain has TRBV6-5 and TRBJ2-7; no firm D call. Germline CDR1 is MNHEY and CDR2 is SVGAGI. The V end lost 5 bases, the J end lost 7 bases, and 15 bases lay between the germline ends. CDR3 size: 13 residues. For the CDR3, the DNA is TGTGCCAGCAGTCCGCGAAGGGCACTGGAGCAGTACTTC. It is translated as CASSPRRALEQYF.

The chain joins TRBV4-1 to TRBJ2-7; D might be TRBD1 (6 bases). The CDR3 is 14 amino acids. V gave up 4 bases and J gave up 1 base, with 11 bases separating them. Germline CDR1 MGHRA, CDR2 YSYEKL. The CDR3 DNA follows: TGCGCCAGCAGCCCAAGGACAGAGTCCTACGAGCAGTACTTC. Protein product: CASSPRTESYEQYF.

This clone was observed a single time. The CDR3 protein is CATTRGRVPSYEQYF. In DNA form, the CDR3 reads TGTGCCACAACCCGGGGGCGGGTGCCTTCCTACGAGCAGTACTTC. This rearrangement joins TRBV6-1 to TRBJ2-7, with D possibly called TRBD1 or TRBD2 (6 bases each). The CDR3 contains 15 residues. CDR1 and CDR2 from the germline V gene are MNHNS and SASEGT. Trimming took off 10 bases at V and 1 base at J, with 20 bases between the two ends.

The chain joins TRBV28 to TRBJ1-2, with TRBD1 as a possible D gene (6 bases). The CDR3 length is 15 residues. The germline V gene encodes CDR1 MDHEN and CDR2 SYDVKM. The V and J ends lost 5 bases and 4 bases respectively, with 17 bases between them. In DNA form, the CDR3 reads TGTGCCAGCAGTAAAACAGGTTTCAGGGGCTATGGCTACACCTTC. Amino acids: CASSKTGFRGYGYTF.

This rearrangement joins TRBV19 to TRBJ2-3; D is ambiguous. The CDR3 totals 16 residues. V was cut by 5 bases and J by 2 bases, with 17 bases left in between. The germline V gene has CDR1 LNHDA and CDR2 SQIVND (reference sequence). The CDR3 nucleotides are TGTGCCAGTAGTTCCCGACCACCCGCCCCCACAGATACGCAGTATTTT. Its translation is CASSSRPPAPTDTQYF.

The chain combines TRBV29-1 with TRBJ2-5; no firm D call. V lost 1 base to trimming and J lost 4 bases, with 13 bases between them. Germline V CDR1 and CDR2: SQVTM, ANQGSEA. The CDR3 extends over 14 amino acids. The CDR3 reads CSVEGEGILETQYF. The CDR3 nucleotides read TGCAGCGTTGAAGGGGAAGGCATATTAGAGACCCAGTACTTC. The variable domain in full, with the rest retrieved from reference TRBV29-1 and TRBJ2-5, is SAVISQKPSRDICQRGTSLTIQCQVDSQVTMMFWYRQQPGQSLTLIATANQGSEATYESGFVIDKFPISRPNLTFSTLTVSNMSPEDSSIYLCSVEGEGILETQYFGPGTRLLVL.

V usage is TRBV28 and J usage is TRBJ2-7; D possibly corresponds to TRBD2 (5 bases). Germline V lookup: CDR1 MDHEN, CDR2 SYDVKM. The CDR3 consists of 14 residues. The V and J ends lost 6 bases and 2 bases respectively, with 14 bases between them. CDR3 sequence (DNA): TGTGCCAGCAGCCTACCGCGGGCGGCCTACGAGCAGTACTTC. Its protein product is CASSLPRAAYEQYF.

The V call is TRBV19, the J call TRBJ2-7; D is undetermined. CDR1 and CDR2 from the germline V gene are LNHDA and SQIVND (reference sequence). The length of the CDR3 is 14 residues. Trimming took off 5 bases at V and 0 bases at J, with 11 bases between the two ends. CDR3 sequence: CASSQAGSSYEQYF. CDR3 coding DNA: TGTGCCAGTAGTCAGGCAGGTTCCTCCTACGAGCAGTACTTC.

The V gene is TRBV28, the J gene TRBJ2-7, with no clear D. CDR1 and CDR2 from the germline V gene are MDHEN and SYDVKM. Between the trimmed V and J ends, which lost 1 base and 2 bases, there was a span of 12 bases. The CDR3 covers 15 residues. CDR3 residues: CASSLLSSPTYEQYF. CDR3 in DNA: TGTGCCAGCAGTTTATTGAGTAGCCCGACCTACGAGCAGTACTTC.

This clone was recorded once. This chain links TRBV6-1 with TRBJ2-3; no clear D gene. This CDR3 is 15 amino acids long. CDR1 is MNHNS and CDR2 is SASEGT in the germline V gene. V lost 6 bases and J 2 bases, leaving 15 bases between the germline ends. The CDR3 bases are TGTGCCAGCAGCCCCCCGAGTGTATACACAGATACGCAGTATTTT. Its protein is CASSPPSVYTDTQYF.

The CDR3 sequence: CASSRTVTYEQYF. The CDR3 coding sequence is TGTGCCAGCAGTCGGACAGTTACCTACGAGCAGTACTTC. V usage is TRBV2 and J usage is TRBJ2-7, with a possible D match to TRBD1 (6 bases). This CDR3 has 13 residues. V was trimmed by 5 bases and J by 2 bases, leaving 10 bases between them. Germline V gene data show CDR1 as SNHLY and CDR2 as FYNNEI.

As for this clone: This specimen includes other DNA sequences encoding the same CDR3. V gene TRBV27 combines with J gene TRBJ2-7; the D is unclear. Germline loops: CDR1 MNHEY, CDR2 SMNVEV (reference sequence). This CDR3 is built from 14 residues. The V gene lost 3 bases and the J gene lost 2 bases, with 11 bases spanning the gap. The CDR3 region has the DNA TGTGCCAGCAGTTTCTCCGGGCCAACCTACGAGCAGTACTTC. It specifies CASSFSGPTYEQYF.

This clone has a single count. The chain carries TRBV5-4 and TRBJ1-2, with D possibly TRBD1 on 5 matching bases. V was trimmed by 5 bases and J by 3 bases, leaving 8 bases between them. CDR1 is SGHNT and CDR2 is YYREEE in the germline V gene (reference sequence). The CDR3 runs 12 residues. The CDR3 nucleotides are TGTGCCAGCAGGGGGGACTACTATGGCTACACCTTC. Translation gives CASRGDYYGYTF.

The chain has TRBV2 and TRBJ2-7, with TRBD2 identical over 10 bases. The germline CDR1 and CDR2 sequences are SNHLY and FYNNEI. The CDR3 loop spans 17 amino acids. With V trimmed by 1 base and J by 0 bases, 6 bases remained unmatched. CDR3 in DNA: TGTGCCAGCAGTGAAGGGCTAGCGGGGGTAGACTCCTACGAGCAGTACTTC. Residues: CASSEGLAGVDSYEQYF.

The chain recombines TRBV18 with TRBJ2-5; 7 bases are a match to TRBD1. The J call is in doubt because the DNA end fits TRBJ2-7 better. Germline assignment: CDR1 KGHSH and CDR2 LQKENI. This CDR3 region has 16 residues. The CDR3 spells CASSPDDRVSTYEQYF. The CDR3 DNA follows: TGTGCCAGCTCACCGGACGACAGGGTTAGCACCTACGAGCAGTACTTC.

CDR3 coding DNA: TGCAGCGCGCACGAGACTGAAGCTTTCTTT. Translated: CSAHETEAFF. This chain uses TRBV29-1 with TRBJ1-1; no clear D gene. The V gene lost 7 bases and the J gene lost 5 bases, with 8 bases spanning the gap. The CDR3 sequence is 10 residues long. Germline V CDR1 and CDR2: SQVTM, ANQGSEA.